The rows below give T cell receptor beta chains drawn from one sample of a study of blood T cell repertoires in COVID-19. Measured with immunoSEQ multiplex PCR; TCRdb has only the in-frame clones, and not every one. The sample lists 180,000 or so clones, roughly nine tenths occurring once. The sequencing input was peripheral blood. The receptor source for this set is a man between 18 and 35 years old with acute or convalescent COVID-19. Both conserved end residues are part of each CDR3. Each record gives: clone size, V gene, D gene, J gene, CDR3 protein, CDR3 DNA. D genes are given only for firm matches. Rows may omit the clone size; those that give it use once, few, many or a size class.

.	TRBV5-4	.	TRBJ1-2	CASKLDRIASYGYTF	TGTGCCAGCAAACTCGACAGGATCGCTAGCTATGGCTACACCTTC
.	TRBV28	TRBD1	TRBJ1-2	CASSLDRANYGYTF	TGTGCCAGCAGTTTAGACAGGGCGAACTATGGCTACACCTTC
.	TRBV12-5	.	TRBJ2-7	CASGGGSYEQYF	TGTGCTAGTGGCGGGGGTAGTTACGAGCAGTACTTC
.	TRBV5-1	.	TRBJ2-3	CASSSPQGLLSTDTQYF	TGCGCCAGCAGCTCTCCCCAGGGATTATTAAGCACAGATACGCAGTATTTT
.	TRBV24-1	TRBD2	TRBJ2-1	CATSDLVAGVYNEQFF	TGTGCCACCAGTGATTTGGTAGCGGGGGTATACAATGAGCAGTTCTTC
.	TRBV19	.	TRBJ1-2	CASSISGYGYTF	TGTGCCAGTAGTATCTCCGGCTATGGCTACACCTTC
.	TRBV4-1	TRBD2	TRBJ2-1	CASSQDRTSGGHEQFF	TGCGCCAGCAGCCAAGATCGGACTAGCGGGGGCCATGAGCAGTTCTTC
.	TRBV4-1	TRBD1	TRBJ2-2	CASSYGQGAVGELFF	TGCGCCAGCAGCTACGGACAGGGGGCCGTCGGGGAGCTGTTTTTT
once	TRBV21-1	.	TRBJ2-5	CASKPTRGLRPETQYF	TGTGCCAGCAAGCCCACTAGGGGACTCCGGCCAGAGACCCAGTACTTC
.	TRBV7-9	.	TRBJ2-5	CASSRSGNQETQYF	TGTGCCAGCAGTAGATCAGGGAACCAAGAGACCCAGTACTTC
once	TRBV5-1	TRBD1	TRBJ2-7	CASSPGQGASYEQYF	TGCGCCAGCAGCCCGGGACAGGGGGCGTCCTACGAGCAGTACTTC
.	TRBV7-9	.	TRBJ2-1	CASSLGRDYNEQFF	TGTGCCAGCAGCCTGGGCAGGGACTACAATGAGCAGTTCTTC
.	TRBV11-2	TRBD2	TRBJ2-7	CASSSPGLARAYEQYF	TGTGCCAGCAGCTCCCCTGGACTAGCTAGAGCTTACGAGCAGTACTTC
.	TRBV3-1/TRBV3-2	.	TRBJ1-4	CASSLQGVEKLFF	TGTGCCAGCAGCCTCCAGGGTGTAGAAAAACTGTTTTTT
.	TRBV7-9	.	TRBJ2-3	CASSLEIHYTQYF	TGTGCCAGCAGCTTGGAGATTCACTATACGCAGTATTTT
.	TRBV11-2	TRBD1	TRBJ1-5	CASSGGQLNQPQHF	TGTGCCAGCAGCGGGGGACAGCTCAATCAGCCCCAGCATTTT
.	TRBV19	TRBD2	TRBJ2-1	CASSNQRGGRNEQFF	TGTGCCAGTAGTAACCAGCGGGGGGGACGAAATGAGCAGTTCTTC
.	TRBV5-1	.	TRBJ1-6	CASSLARTAYSPLHF	TGCGCCAGCAGCTTGGCGAGGACAGCGTATTCACCCCTCCACTTT
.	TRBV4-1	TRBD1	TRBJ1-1	CASSQEIQGALLGDSTEAFF	TGCGCCAGCAGCCAAGAGATACAGGGGGCTCTTCTTGGGGACAGCACTGAAGCTTTCTTT
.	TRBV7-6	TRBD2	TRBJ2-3	CASSLAPQAGVDFF	TGTGCCAGCAGCTTAGCCCCTCAGGCGGGGGTGGACTTTTTT
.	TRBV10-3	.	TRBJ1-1	CAISEDSMNTEAFF	TGTGCCATCAGTGAAGACAGTATGAACACTGAAGCTTTCTTT
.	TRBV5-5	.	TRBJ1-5	CASSPGSALGQPQHF	TGTGCCAGCAGCCCGGGGAGTGCGTTGGGTCAGCCCCAGCATTTT
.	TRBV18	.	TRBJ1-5	CASSPAGIRGTNQPQHF	TGTGCCAGCTCACCGGCAGGGATTAGGGGCACCAATCAGCCCCAGCATTTT
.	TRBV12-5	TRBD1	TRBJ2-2	CASGLNRGRTGELFF	TGTGCTAGTGGTTTGAACAGGGGGCGCACCGGGGAGCTGTTTTTT
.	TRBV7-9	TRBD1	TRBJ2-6	CASSLGQGYTLGANVLTF	TGTGCCAGCAGCCTAGGACAGGGGTATACGTTGGGGGCCAACGTCCTGACTTTC
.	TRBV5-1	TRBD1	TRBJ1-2	CASSAGTGFGYTF	TGCGCCAGCAGCGCCGGGACAGGGTTTGGCTACACCTTC
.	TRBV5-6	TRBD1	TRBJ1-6	CASSLGDRFYTPLHF	TGTGCCAGCAGCTTGGGGGACAGGTTTTATACACCCCTCCACTTT
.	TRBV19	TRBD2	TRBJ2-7	CASSTIAGLSYEQYF	TGTGCCAGTAGTACTATAGCGGGGCTCTCCTACGAGCAGTACTTC
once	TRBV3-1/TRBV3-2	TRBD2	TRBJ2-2	CASSPFSGIAGALTGELFF	TGTGCCAGCAGCCCGTTCTCAGGGATAGCGGGGGCCCTCACCGGGGAGCTGTTTTTT
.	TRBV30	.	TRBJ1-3	CAWSWGGPGNTIYF	TGTGCCTGGAGTTGGGGGGGTCCCGGAAACACCATATATTTT
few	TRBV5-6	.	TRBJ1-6	CASTKQGYNSPLHF	TGTGCCAGCACCAAACAGGGTTATAATTCACCCCTCCACTTT
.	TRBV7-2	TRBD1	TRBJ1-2	CASSLVDRGDGYTF	TGTGCCAGCAGCTTAGTGGACAGGGGTGATGGCTACACCTTC
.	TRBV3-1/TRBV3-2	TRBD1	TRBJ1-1	CASSPTSPFAGGRTEAFF	TGTGCCAGCAGCCCTACCTCCCCCTTTGCAGGGGGTCGGACTGAAGCTTTCTTT
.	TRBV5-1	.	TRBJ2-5	CASSTSISETQYF	TGCGCCAGCAGTACTAGCATCTCAGAGACCCAGTACTTC
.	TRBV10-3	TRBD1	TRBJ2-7	CAISESGQGPDEQYF	TGTGCCATCAGTGAGTCTGGACAGGGGCCGGACGAGCAGTACTTC
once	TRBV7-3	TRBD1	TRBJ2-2	CASSLYGTGTTGELFF	TGTGCCAGCAGCTTATACGGGACAGGGACCACCGGGGAGCTGTTTTTT
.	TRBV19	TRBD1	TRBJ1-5	CASGQGTSSQPQHF	TGTGCCAGCGGACAGGGGACTTCTAGTCAGCCCCAGCATTTT
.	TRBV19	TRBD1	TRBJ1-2	CASSTTRGPNYGYTF	TGTGCCAGTAGTACAACCAGGGGGCCCAACTATGGCTACACCTTC
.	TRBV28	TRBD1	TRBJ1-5	CASRDRGNQPQHF	TGTGCCAGCAGGGACAGGGGTAATCAGCCCCAGCATTTT
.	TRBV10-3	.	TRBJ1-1	CAISVDGGVEAFF	TGTGCCATCAGTGTCGACGGCGGGGTTGAAGCTTTCTTT
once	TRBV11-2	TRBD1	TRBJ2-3	CASSNRQGASTDTQYF	TGTGCCAGCAGCAATAGACAGGGGGCAAGCACAGATACGCAGTATTTT
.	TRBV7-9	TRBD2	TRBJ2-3	CASSSGTSSTDTQYF	TGTGCCAGCAGCTCGGGGACTAGCAGTACAGATACGCAGTATTTT
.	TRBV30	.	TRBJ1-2	CACAEAVNYGYTF	TGTGCCTGCGCGGAGGCGGTAAACTATGGCTACACCTTC
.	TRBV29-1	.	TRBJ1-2	CSVGSSYGYTF	TGCAGCGTCGGGAGCTCCTATGGCTACACCTTC
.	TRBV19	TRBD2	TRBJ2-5	CASSTTSGVETQYF	TGTGCCAGTAGTACGACTAGCGGGGTTGAGACCCAGTACTTC
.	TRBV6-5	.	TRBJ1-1	CAAAIRNTEAFF	TGTGCCGCGGCGATTAGGAACACTGAAGCTTTCTTT
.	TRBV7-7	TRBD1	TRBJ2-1	CASSLVPGQGNEQFF	TGTGCCAGCAGCTTAGTCCCGGGACAGGGCAATGAGCAGTTCTTC
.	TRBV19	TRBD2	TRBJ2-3	CASSRTSGGLGDTQYF	TGTGCCAGTAGCAGGACTAGCGGGGGGCTAGGAGATACGCAGTATTTT